This entry lists 22 T cell receptor beta chains sequenced from one sample in a study of T cell responses to AZD1222 COVID-19 vaccine. Method: immunoSEQ multiplex PCR; TCRdb's copy keeps in-frame clones and lacks some. In the table there are about 170,000 clones, 87% of which are singletons. The specimen was peripheral blood, collected 28 days after the second AZD1222 dose. The receptors stem from an adult who received the AZD1222 COVID-19 vaccine.

This clone has just a few counts. The chain employs TRBV6-5 and TRBJ1-2, with TRBD1 as a possible D gene (5 bases). This CDR3 has 14 amino acids. The germline V gene has CDR1 MNHEY and CDR2 SVGAGI. The V and J ends lost 7 bases and 5 bases respectively, with 17 bases between them. CDR3 amino acids: CASTEGRQLYGYTF. The CDR3 DNA reads as TGTGCCAGCACCGAAGGGAGACAGCTTTATGGCTACACCTTC.

V is TRBV5-1 and J is TRBJ1-2; D gene unclear. Deletions cut 0 bases from V and 4 bases from J, with 13 bases between. The germline CDR1 and CDR2 sequences are SGHRS and YFSETQ. The CDR3 is made up of 15 amino acids. This CDR3 is CASSLEPGSLYGYTF. In DNA form, the CDR3 reads TGCGCCAGCAGCTTGGAGCCCGGAAGTCTCTATGGCTACACCTTC.

The chain employs TRBV7-2 and TRBJ2-7; the D call may be TRBD1 or TRBD2 (5 bases each). The CDR3 sequence is 15 residues long. The V and J ends lost 1 base and 1 base respectively, with 11 bases between them. Looked up from germline, CDR1 is SGHTA and CDR2 is FQGNSA. CDR3 sequence reads: CASSLGQGGSYEQYF. CDR3 in DNA: TGTGCCAGCAGCTTAGGGCAGGGCGGGTCCTACGAGCAGTACTTC.

This rearrangement joins TRBV6-5 to TRBJ2-7; D unresolved. The CDR3 has 14 amino acids. V gave up 7 bases and J gave up 3 bases, with 16 bases separating them. Germline V CDR1 and CDR2: MNHEY, SVGAGI. The CDR3 DNA is TGTGCCAGCACGGATACTACCGGCTTCTACGAGCAGTACTTC. Protein product: CASTDTTGFYEQYF.

This chain links TRBV5-1 with TRBJ2-2, with D possibly TRBD2 on 7 matching bases. Trimming removed 4 bases at V and 6 bases at J, with 10 bases between. Germline CDR1 reads SGHRS; CDR2 reads YFSETQ. This CDR3 is built from 13 residues. The CDR3 DNA reads TGCGCCAGCAGCCTAGGGGGGGCCGGGGAGCTGTTTTTT. Protein sequence: CASSLGGAGELFF.

The genes are TRBV12-3 or TRBV12-4 and TRBJ1-2, with D maybe TRBD1 (5 bases). The CDR3 runs to 13 residues. With 3 bases removed from V and 8 bases from J, the gap between germline ends came to 13 bases. The CDR3 loop reads CASSFVREVGYTF. The CDR3 nucleotides read TGTGCCAGCAGTTTCGTCAGGGAGGTGGGCTACACCTTC.

The rearrangement uses TRBV19 and TRBJ1-5, with a possible D match to TRBD1 (5 bases). Trimming left V 8 bases short and J 1 base short, with 21 bases between. CDR1 LNHDA and CDR2 SQIVND come from the germline V gene (reference sequence). There are 17 residues in the CDR3. The CDR3 nucleotides read TGTGCCAGTCGCCTGGGAGGGACTAAGGCGAGCAATCAGCCCCAGCATTTT. Translation: CASRLGGTKASNQPQHF. Full variable domain (outside the CDR3, taken from reference TRBV19 and TRBJ1-5): DGGITQSPKYLFRKEGQNVTLSCEQNLNHDAMYWYRQDPGQGLRLIYYSQIVNDFQKGDIAEGYSVSREKKESFPLTVTSAQKNPTAFYLCASRLGGTKASNQPQHFGDGTRLSIL.

J is TRBJ1-2 and V is TRBV9; the match to TRBD1 covers 7 bases. Germline assignment: CDR1 SGDLS and CDR2 YYNGEE. The CDR3 covers 13 residues. The junction had 2 bases not matched to a gene; V was cut back by 4 bases and J by 2 bases. CDR3 DNA sequence: TGTGCCAGCAGCCGGGACAGCAACTATGGCTACACCTTC. Translation gives CASSRDSNYGYTF. Using reference TRBV9 and TRBJ1-2 for the parts outside the CDR3, the full variable domain is DSGVTQTPKHLITATGQRVTLRCSPRSGDLSVYWYQQSLDQGLQFLIQYYNGEERAKGNILERFSAQQFPDLHSELNLSSLELGDSALYFCASSRDSNYGYTFGSGTRLTVV.

The chain carries TRBV19 and TRBJ2-3, with D uncertain. The CDR3 runs to 11 residues. Germline CDR1 LNHDA, CDR2 SQIVND (reference sequence). The V end was cut by 5 bases, the J end by 3 bases, with 3 bases between. CDR3 nucleotides: TGTGCCAGTAGTCGTACAGATACGCAGTATTTT. Residues: CASSRTDTQYF.

The rearrangement uses TRBV29-1 and TRBJ2-1; 9 nucleotides line up with TRBD1. The J segment lost 1 base and the V segment lost 7 bases, leaving 11 bases of the junction unmatched. The CDR3 is made up of 16 amino acids. Germline assignment: CDR1 SQVTM and CDR2 ANQGSEA. The DNA for the CDR3 is TGCAGCGCCCGAACCGGGACAGGGTCTTCCTACAATGAGCAGTTCTTC. It yields the protein CSARTGTGSSYNEQFF.

The V call is TRBV5-8, the J call TRBJ1-5; the D gene is possibly TRBD1 (6 bases). The V end was cut by 4 bases, the J end by 4 bases, with 18 bases between. Germline CDR1 and CDR2: SGHTS and YDEGEE. The CDR3 is 16 amino acids. CDR3 residues: CASSVSPAGVNQPQHF. The CDR3, as DNA: TGTGCCAGCAGCGTTTCCCCGGCAGGGGTAAATCAGCCCCAGCATTTT.

The chain employs TRBV7-9 and TRBJ2-1; D is unclear. Germline values: CDR1 SEHNR, CDR2 FQNEAQ (reference sequence). The V end lost 1 base, the J end lost 10 bases, and 8 bases lay between the germline ends. The CDR3 contains 12 residues. This CDR3 is CASSLGVSEQFF. The CDR3 DNA reads TGTGCCAGCAGCTTAGGGGTCTCCGAGCAGTTCTTC.

This clone was detected a few times. V and J are TRBV7-9 and TRBJ1-1; 7 bases match TRBD1. The germline CDR1 and CDR2 sequences are SEHNR and FQNEAQ (reference sequence). Trimming at V came to 1 base and at J to 5 bases, leaving 7 bases not matched to a gene. The CDR3 consists of 15 residues. The CDR3 DNA follows: TGTGCCAGCAGCTTAGGCTACAGGGGTGAAACTGAAGCTTTCTTT. Its protein product is CASSLGYRGETEAFF.

J is TRBJ2-2 and V is TRBV18, with D perhaps assigned TRBD1 or TRBD2 (5 bases each). The V and J ends lost 6 bases and 1 base respectively, with 15 bases between them. The CDR3 consists of 16 residues. Germline-derived CDR1 and CDR2 are KGHSH and LQKENI. This CDR3 is CASSPDSGRNTGELFF. DNA of the CDR3: TGTGCCAGCTCTCCCGATTCAGGGAGGAACACCGGGGAGCTGTTTTTT.

V usage is TRBV6-2 or TRBV6-3 and J usage is TRBJ2-5, with D tentatively TRBD1 (5 bases). CDR3 size: 17 residues. Germline V gene sequence: CDR1 MNHEY, CDR2 SVGEGT. V was clipped by 2 bases and J by 6 bases, with 22 bases between them. CDR3 loop: CASSYGPGDRLVKTQYF. The CDR3 DNA follows: TGTGCCAGCAGTTACGGGCCCGGAGACAGACTCGTGAAGACCCAGTACTTC.

This chain links TRBV28 with TRBJ1-1; D not certain. Trimming removed 4 bases from V and 3 bases from J, with 15 bases in between. CDR3 length: 15 residues. The germline gives CDR1 MDHEN, CDR2 SYDVKM. In nucleotides, the CDR3 is TGTGCCAGCAGTTCATTTCCAGGTGGGGACACTGAAGCTTTCTTT. It translates to CASSSFPGGDTEAFF.

This clone was recorded a few times. The chain is built from TRBV5-1 and TRBJ2-7; tentative D call: TRBD1 (6 bases). Germline V gene sequence: CDR1 SGHRS, CDR2 YFSETQ. CDR3 length: 15 residues. The V gene lost 0 bases and the J gene lost 2 bases, with 12 bases spanning the gap. The CDR3 sequence is CASSLADGQPYEQYF. The CDR3 coding sequence is TGCGCCAGCAGCTTGGCGGACGGACAGCCCTACGAGCAGTACTTC.

The chain employs TRBV19 and TRBJ1-5; D might be TRBD1 (5 bases). Trimming took off 6 bases at V and 9 bases at J, with 15 bases between the two ends. CDR1 LNHDA and CDR2 SQIVND come from the germline V gene (reference sequence). The CDR3 runs to 13 residues. In nucleotides, the CDR3 is TGTGCCAGTAGCCCCGACAGCCTTTCGCCCCAGCATTTT. It codes for CASSPDSLSPQHF.

The CDR3 DNA sequence: TGCAGTCACCGGGTTAACTATGGCTACACCTTC. Translating it yields CSHRVNYGYTF. V usage is TRBV20-1 and J usage is TRBJ1-2; D unclear. CDR1 and CDR2 from the germline V gene are DFQATT and SNEGSKA (reference sequence). Trimming stripped 8 bases from V and 1 base from J, with 8 bases between. The CDR3 has 11 amino acids.

The V gene is TRBV27, the J gene TRBJ2-3; 7 bases align to TRBD2. There are 14 residues in the CDR3. The germline CDR1 and CDR2 sequences are MNHEY and SMNVEV (reference sequence). With V trimmed by 7 bases and J by 2 bases, 6 bases remained unmatched. This chain's CDR3 is CASNPGTITDTQYF. CDR3 nucleotides: TGTGCCAGCAACCCCGGGACTATCACAGATACGCAGTATTTT.

The chain uses TRBV5-5 and TRBJ2-1; 8 nucleotides agree with TRBD1. Germline V gives CDR1 SGHKS, CDR2 YYEKEE (reference sequence). The CDR3 loop spans 15 amino acids. V shed 6 bases and J 0 bases; nucleotides not matched to a gene: 5. This chain's CDR3 is CASTMTGVSYNEQFF. The CDR3 DNA sequence: TGTGCCAGCACCATGACAGGGGTCTCCTACAATGAGCAGTTCTTC.

This chain uses TRBV19 with TRBJ1-2; the D gene is possibly TRBD1 (6 bases). This CDR3 has 14 amino acids. The V gene lost 4 bases and the J gene lost 2 bases, with 11 bases spanning the gap. Germline loops: CDR1 LNHDA, CDR2 SQIVND (reference sequence). The CDR3 region has the DNA TGTGCCAGTAGTACCCACAGGGAGAACTATGGCTACACCTTC. It is translated as CASSTHRENYGYTF.